Shown below are 30 T cell receptor beta chains from a single sample sequenced in a study of control samples from healthy donors and cancer patients. Sequenced by immunoSEQ multiplex PCR; TCRdb stores in-frame clones only, minus some. The sample shows roughly 370,000 clones, approximately 90% of them seen only once. Sequencing was done on a sample of PBMCs. The receptors derive from a man aged 40-49 years with head and neck cancer.

The chain recombines TRBV27 with TRBJ2-5, with D maybe TRBD1 (5 bases). Germline V lookup: CDR1 MNHEY, CDR2 SMNVEV (reference sequence). Trimming shortened V by 1 base and J by 4 bases, and 13 bases separated the two germline ends. The CDR3 contains 15 residues. Written as DNA, the CDR3 is TGTGCCAGCAGTTTATGGGGCCCCATCGGAGAGACCCAGTACTTC. It specifies CASSLWGPIGETQYF.

This chain joins TRBV5-8 and TRBJ1-3; perhaps TRBD1 as D (6 bases). CDR1 and CDR2 from the germline V gene are SGHTS and YDEGEE. The V gene lost 7 bases and the J gene lost 1 base, with 12 bases spanning the gap. CDR3 length equals 14 residues. CDR3 protein: CASGRGLSGNTIYF. The CDR3 coding sequence is TGTGCCAGCGGCAGGGGTTTATCTGGAAACACCATATATTTT.

As regards this clone: Other DNA variants within this sample encode the same CDR3. The rearrangement uses TRBV7-2 and TRBJ2-1; D uncertain. CDR1 is SGHTA and CDR2 is FQGNSA in the germline V gene. V was clipped by 0 bases and J by 5 bases, with 5 bases between them. CDR3 length equals 13 residues. CDR3 DNA sequence: TGTGCCAGCAGCTTAGCGTCCGACAATGAGCAGTTCTTC. Its translation: CASSLASDNEQFF.

The V gene is TRBV28, the J gene TRBJ1-5; TRBD1 matches at 7 bases. Trimming took 8 bases from V and 2 from J; bases not matched to a gene: 3. CDR1 MDHEN and CDR2 SYDVKM come from the germline V gene. This CDR3 region has 13 residues. This CDR3 reads CASAQGGNQPQHF. CDR3 DNA: TGTGCCAGCGCGCAGGGGGGCAATCAGCCCCAGCATTTT.

The V and J genes are TRBV5-1 and TRBJ2-6; 12 nucleotides line up with TRBD1. The CDR3 runs to 19 residues. Germline CDR1 is SGHRS and CDR2 is YFSETQ. Losses at the gene ends were 2 bases for V and 4 bases for J; bases not matched to a gene: 10. The chain's CDR3 is CASSFERDRGLSGANVLTF. DNA for the CDR3: TGCGCCAGCAGCTTTGAAAGGGACAGGGGGCTCTCAGGGGCCAACGTCCTGACTTTC.

CDR3 sequence: CASSSHAVYSNQPQHF. The CDR3 region has the DNA TGTGCCAGCAGCTCCCACGCCGTTTATAGCAATCAGCCCCAGCATTTT. The V gene is TRBV27, the J gene TRBJ1-5; D call uncertain. The CDR3 has 16 residues. Germline lookup yields CDR1 MNHEY and CDR2 SMNVEV (reference sequence). With 6 bases removed from V and 0 bases from J, the gap between germline ends came to 15 bases.

This clone was counted a single time. This chain uses TRBV6-5 with TRBJ2-5; TRBD1 matches 7 bases. In germline, CDR1 is MNHEY, CDR2 SVGAGI. Trimming at V came to 6 bases and at J to 2 bases, leaving 9 bases not matched to a gene. The CDR3 length is 15 residues. Written as DNA, the CDR3 is TGTGCCAGCAGGCCTTCCCTACAGGGGCAAGAGACCCAGTACTTC. It yields the protein CASRPSLQGQETQYF.

V and J are TRBV9 and TRBJ1-2; possible D gene TRBD1, 6 bases. The germline V and J ends were trimmed by 1 base and 4 bases, with 14 bases remaining between them. The CDR3 spans 15 residues. Germline CDR1 reads SGDLS; CDR2 reads YYNGEE. The CDR3 loop reads CASSVTGSLGYGYTF. CDR3 DNA sequence: TGTGCCAGCAGCGTAACAGGGTCCCTAGGCTATGGCTACACCTTC. Drawing the rest from reference TRBV9 and TRBJ1-2, the complete variable domain is DSGVTQTPKHLITATGQRVTLRCSPRSGDLSVYWYQQSLDQGLQFLIQYYNGEERAKGNILERFSAQQFPDLHSELNLSSLELGDSALYFCASSVTGSLGYGYTFGSGTRLTVV.

This chain joins TRBV13 and TRBJ1-1; D unresolved. V gave up 5 bases and J gave up 3 bases, with 13 bases separating them. Germline assignment: CDR1 PRHDT and CDR2 FYEKMQ (reference sequence). This CDR3 comprises 14 residues. CDR3 DNA sequence: TGTGCCAGCAGCCCCTGGATGGGTGACACTGAAGCTTTCTTT. Amino acid sequence: CASSPWMGDTEAFF.

The chain is built from TRBV9 and TRBJ2-7; possible D gene TRBD1, 5 bases. The CDR3 contains 14 residues. CDR1 and CDR2 from the germline V gene are SGDLS and YYNGEE. Trimming shortened V by 0 bases and J by 3 bases, and 10 bases separated the two germline ends. The CDR3 sequence: CASSVGSGRYEQYF. The CDR3 bases are TGTGCCAGCAGCGTAGGGTCAGGGCGCTACGAGCAGTACTTC.

The chain recombines TRBV2 with TRBJ2-7; the D is unclear. Between the trimmed V and J ends, which lost 2 bases and 2 bases, there was a span of 10 bases. The CDR3 has 14 amino acids. Germline CDR1 is SNHLY and CDR2 is FYNNEI. CDR3 DNA sequence: TGTGCCAGCAGTGAACCGGGCAGGACCTACGAGCAGTACTTC. This translates into CASSEPGRTYEQYF.

The chain uses TRBV2 and TRBJ1-1, with TRBD1 matching 9 bases. This CDR3 has 14 amino acids. Germline CDR1 reads SNHLY; CDR2 reads FYNNEI. Trimming took 7 bases from V and 2 from J; bases not matched to a gene: 5. The CDR3 protein is CASIGTGPNTEAFF. CDR3 in DNA: TGTGCCAGCATTGGGACAGGGCCCAACACTGAAGCTTTCTTT.

The chain joins TRBV23-1 to TRBJ1-2; D is perhaps TRBD1 (6 bases). TRBV23-1 is known as an ORF, though its function is uncertain. V was clipped by 5 bases and J by 4 bases, with 14 bases between them. The CDR3 length is 14 residues. CDR3 sequence (DNA): TGCGCCAGCAGTGTGGGGGGCACATTCTATGGCTACACCTTC. Amino acids: CASSVGGTFYGYTF.

This clone has only a few counts. This rearrangement joins TRBV3-1 (or the pseudogene TRBV3-2) to TRBJ2-3, with 8 bases lining up with TRBD2. J was trimmed by 6 bases and V by 4 bases; bases with no gene match: 9. This CDR3 is 15 amino acids long. In germline, CDR1 is LGHDT, CDR2 YNNKEL (reference sequence). CDR3: CASSPRTSLVDTQYF. The CDR3 nucleotides are TGTGCCAGCAGCCCCCGGACTAGCCTGGTGGATACGCAGTATTTT.

V gene TRBV19 combines with J gene TRBJ1-5; D gene uncertain. Germline lookup yields CDR1 LNHDA and CDR2 SQIVND (reference sequence). The CDR3 extends over 12 amino acids. The ends were cut back, 7 bases at V and 1 base at J, with 5 bases in the middle. The CDR3 here is CASNGSNQPQHF. CDR3 coding DNA: TGTGCCAGTAATGGCAGCAATCAGCCCCAGCATTTT.

Only a few counts were recorded for this clone. This chain links TRBV27 with TRBJ2-1; 8 bases are shared with TRBD2. V lost 6 bases, J lost 0 bases, and 7 bases stayed unmatched. In germline, CDR1 is MNHEY, CDR2 SMNVEV (reference sequence). The CDR3 contains 16 residues. Here the CDR3 DNA reads TGTGCCAGCAGCGGTAGACTAGCGAGCTCCTACAATGAGCAGTTCTTC. Its translation is CASSGRLASSYNEQFF.

The CDR3 coding sequence is TGTGCCAGCAGTTCAACTAGGGGTGCGCAGTATTTT. Encoded protein: CASSSTRGAQYF. J is TRBJ2-3 and V is TRBV12-3 or TRBV12-4; D might be TRBD1 or TRBD2, each matching 5 bases. V lost 4 bases and J lost 10, with 12 bases in between. The CDR3 has 12 amino acids.

The rearrangement links TRBV12-3 or TRBV12-4 to TRBJ2-7, with a tentative D call TRBD2 (5 bases). The CDR3 loop spans 13 amino acids. Trimming cost V 6 bases and J 2 bases, with 11 bases left between them. The CDR3 nucleotides are TGTGCCAGCAGGACGGACTTAACCTACGAGCAGTACTTC. Amino acids: CASRTDLTYEQYF.

The chain carries TRBV6-6 and TRBJ2-5, with D tentatively TRBD1 (6 bases). This CDR3 is 13 amino acids long. Germline CDR1 reads MNHNY; CDR2 reads SVGAGI (reference sequence). V lost 10 bases to trimming and J lost 2 bases, with 14 bases between them. The CDR3 DNA is TGTGCCACCACAGGGTTCGAGCAAGAGACCCAGTACTTC. Amino acids: CATTGFEQETQYF.

The J gene is TRBJ2-3, the V gene TRBV4-2; perhaps D is TRBD1 or TRBD2 (7 bases each). Germline CDR1 LGHNA, CDR2 YNFKEQ. Trimming pared 5 bases from V and 0 bases from J, leaving 18 bases between. CDR3 length equals 17 residues. Here the CDR3 DNA reads TGTGCCAGCAGCGTTGCCCCAGGGGGGGCCAGCACAGATACGCAGTATTTT. Translated: CASSVAPGGASTDTQYF.

This clone was seen only once. The chain employs TRBV7-3 and TRBJ2-1; 9 nucleotides match TRBD2. Per germline, CDR1 SGHTA and CDR2 FQGTGA. The J segment lost 7 bases and the V segment lost 5 bases, leaving 24 bases of the junction unmatched. CDR3 length equals 20 residues. The DNA for the CDR3 is TGTGCCAGCAGCCCAAGGGGGGGGCTAGCGGGACCCTGGCAGGGGAATGAGCAGTTCTTC. Protein product: CASSPRGGLAGPWQGNEQFF.

This chain joins TRBV5-1 and TRBJ2-5, with D maybe TRBD2 (6 bases). In germline, CDR1 is SGHRS, CDR2 YFSETQ. V dropped 3 bases and J dropped 2 bases, with 11 bases sitting between them. The CDR3 extends over 14 amino acids. In nucleotides, the CDR3 is TGCGCCAGCAGCTCCGCGGGACGGCAAGAGACCCAGTACTTC. This sequence encodes CASSSAGRQETQYF.

The chain is built from TRBV6-5 and TRBJ1-2; tentatively, D is TRBD1 (6 bases). The V gene lost 6 bases and the J gene lost 4 bases, with 12 bases spanning the gap. This CDR3 has 13 residues. The germline gives CDR1 MNHEY, CDR2 SVGAGI. The CDR3 reads CASRDTGTYGYTF. The CDR3 region has the DNA TGTGCCAGCAGGGATACAGGGACCTATGGCTACACCTTC.

This rearrangement joins TRBV5-8 to TRBJ2-5, with D possibly being TRBD2 (7 bases). Germline values: CDR1 SGHTS, CDR2 YDEGEE. The length of the CDR3 is 15 residues. V was clipped by 4 bases and J by 5 bases, with 18 bases between them. CDR3: CASSPGGIPGETQYF. The CDR3 coding sequence is TGTGCCAGCAGCCCGGGGGGCATTCCCGGGGAGACCCAGTACTTC.

This clone was picked up a small number of times. The chain links TRBV6-2 or TRBV6-3 to TRBJ2-3, with 7 bases aligning to TRBD2. With V trimmed by 2 bases and J by 0 bases, 8 bases remained unmatched. The germline CDR1 and CDR2 sequences are MNHEY and SVGEGT. The length of the CDR3 is 17 residues. CDR3 sequence (DNA): TGTGCCAGCAGTTACCCGAAGGGAGGGACTAGCACAGATACGCAGTATTTT. It is translated as CASSYPKGGTSTDTQYF.

This clone has a handful of counts. The rearrangement uses TRBV7-9 and TRBJ2-7, with TRBD1 identical over 9 bases. CDR1 and CDR2 (germline): SEHNR, FQNEAQ (reference sequence). V lost 5 bases to trimming and J lost 3 bases; unmatched junction nucleotides: 8. The CDR3 is made up of 15 amino acids. The CDR3 DNA is TGTGCCAGCAGCCTAGGAACAGGGGGCCACTACGAGCAGTACTTC. Translated: CASSLGTGGHYEQYF.

With regard to this clone: The same CDR3 also results from other DNA sequences found in this sample. The rearrangement links TRBV10-2 to TRBJ2-1; no clear D. The CDR3 sequence is 11 residues long. The germline gives CDR1 WSHSY, CDR2 SAAADI. Deletions cut 4 bases from V and 10 bases from J, with 8 bases between. In nucleotides, the CDR3 is TGCGCCAGCAGTGTTTTGGAGGAGCAGTTCTTC. Translating gives CASSVLEEQFF.

This clone was found a few times. The chain carries TRBV7-2 and TRBJ2-2; 12 bases map to TRBD2. The V gene's germline CDR1 is SGHTA and CDR2 FQGNSA. CDR3 length: 15 amino acids. J lost 7 bases, V lost 5 bases, and 5 bases had no gene match. CDR3 DNA: TGTGCCAGCAGCAGGACTAGCGGGAATTACGGGGAGCTGTTTTTT. It is translated as CASSRTSGNYGELFF.

The V call is TRBV18, the J call TRBJ1-5; 8 bases map to TRBD1. CDR1 KGHSH and CDR2 LQKENI come from the germline V gene. The CDR3 runs to 17 residues. Trimming cost V 2 bases and J 0 bases; bases outside gene matches: 6. The CDR3 loop is CASSPSGQGYSNQPQHF. The CDR3 nucleotides read TGTGCCAGCTCACCATCTGGACAGGGTTATAGCAATCAGCCCCAGCATTTT.

The CDR3 sequence is CASTLAESRSFF. CDR3 DNA: TGTGCCAGCACTCTAGCCGAATCCAGGTCTTTCTTT. The V call is TRBV2, the J call TRBJ1-1; unclear D gene. The CDR3 consists of 12 residues. The V gene lost 7 bases and the J gene lost 12 bases, with 18 bases spanning the gap. Germline CDR1 reads SNHLY; CDR2 reads FYNNEI. Variable domain in full (rest from reference TRBV2 and TRBJ1-1): EPEVTQTPSHQVTQMGQEVILRCVPISNHLYFYWYRQILGQKVEFLVSFYNNEISEKSEIFDDQFSVERPDGSNFTLKIRSTKLEDSAMYFCASTLAESRSFFGQGTRLTVV.